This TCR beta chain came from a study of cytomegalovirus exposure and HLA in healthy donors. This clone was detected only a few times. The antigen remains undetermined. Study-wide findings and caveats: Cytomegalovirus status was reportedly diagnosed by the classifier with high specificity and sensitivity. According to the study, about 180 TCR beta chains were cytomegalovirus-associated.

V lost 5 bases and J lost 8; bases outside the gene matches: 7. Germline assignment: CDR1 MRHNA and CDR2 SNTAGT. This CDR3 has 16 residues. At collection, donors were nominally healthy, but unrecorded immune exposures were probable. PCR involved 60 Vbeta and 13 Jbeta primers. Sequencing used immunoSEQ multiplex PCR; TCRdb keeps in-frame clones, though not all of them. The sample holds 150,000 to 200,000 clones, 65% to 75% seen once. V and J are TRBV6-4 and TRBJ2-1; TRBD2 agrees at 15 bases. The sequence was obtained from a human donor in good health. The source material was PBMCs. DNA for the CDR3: TGTGCCAGCAGTAGAGGGACTAGCGGGGGGACATATGAGCAGTTCTTC. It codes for CASSRGTSGGTYEQFF.